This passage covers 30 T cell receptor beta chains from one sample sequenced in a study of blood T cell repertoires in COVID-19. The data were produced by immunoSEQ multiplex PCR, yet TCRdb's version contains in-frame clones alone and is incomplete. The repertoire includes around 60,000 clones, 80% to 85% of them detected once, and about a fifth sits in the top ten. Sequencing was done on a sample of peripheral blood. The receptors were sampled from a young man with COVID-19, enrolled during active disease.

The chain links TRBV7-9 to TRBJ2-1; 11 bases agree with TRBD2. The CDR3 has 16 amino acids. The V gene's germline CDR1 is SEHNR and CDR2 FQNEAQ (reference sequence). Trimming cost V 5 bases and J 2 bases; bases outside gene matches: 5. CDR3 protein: CASSRTSGRTYNEQFF. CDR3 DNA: TGTGCCAGCAGCCGCACTAGCGGGAGAACCTACAATGAGCAGTTCTTC.

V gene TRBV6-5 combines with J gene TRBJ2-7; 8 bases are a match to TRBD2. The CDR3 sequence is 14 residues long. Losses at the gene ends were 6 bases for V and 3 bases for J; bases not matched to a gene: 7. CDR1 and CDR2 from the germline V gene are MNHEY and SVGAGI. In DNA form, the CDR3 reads TGTGCCAGCAGACCCCGGGGGGGCCTCTACGAGCAGTACTTC. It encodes CASRPRGGLYEQYF.

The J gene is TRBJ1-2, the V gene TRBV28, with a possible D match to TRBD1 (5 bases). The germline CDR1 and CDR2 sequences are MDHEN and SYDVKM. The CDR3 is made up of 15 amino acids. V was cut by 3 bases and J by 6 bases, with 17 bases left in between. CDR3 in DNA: TGTGCCAGCAGTTTCGGTCAGGGTGTGGCTGATGGCTACACCTTC. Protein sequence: CASSFGQGVADGYTF.

The CDR3 DNA reads TGTGCCAGCAGTGAAGTACGGGTGAATTCACCCCTCCACTTT. Translated, it gives CASSEVRVNSPLHF. The chain employs TRBV25-1 and TRBJ1-6, with D unresolved. This CDR3 comprises 14 residues. CDR1 and CDR2 (germline): MGHDK, SYGVNS. The V and J ends lost 2 bases and 7 bases respectively, with 9 bases between them.

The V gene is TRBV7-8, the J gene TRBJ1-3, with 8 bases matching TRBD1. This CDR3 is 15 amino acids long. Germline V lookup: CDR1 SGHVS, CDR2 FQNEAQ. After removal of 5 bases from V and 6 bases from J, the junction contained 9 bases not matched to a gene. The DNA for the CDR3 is TGTGCCAGCAGCCATACAACAGGGGGGGAAAACACCATATATTTT. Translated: CASSHTTGGENTIYF.

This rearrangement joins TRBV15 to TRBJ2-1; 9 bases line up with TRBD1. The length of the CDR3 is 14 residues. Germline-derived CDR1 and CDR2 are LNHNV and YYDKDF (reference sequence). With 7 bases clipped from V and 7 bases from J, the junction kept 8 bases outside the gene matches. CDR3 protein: CATMRTGDVNEQFF. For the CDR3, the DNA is TGTGCCACCATGAGGACAGGGGATGTGAATGAGCAGTTCTTC.

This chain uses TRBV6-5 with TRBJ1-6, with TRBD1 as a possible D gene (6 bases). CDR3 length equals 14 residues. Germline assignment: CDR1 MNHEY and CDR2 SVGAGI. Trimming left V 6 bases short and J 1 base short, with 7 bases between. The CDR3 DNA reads TGTGCCAGCAGGGACAGTTCCTATAATTCACCCCTCCACTTT. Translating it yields CASRDSSYNSPLHF.

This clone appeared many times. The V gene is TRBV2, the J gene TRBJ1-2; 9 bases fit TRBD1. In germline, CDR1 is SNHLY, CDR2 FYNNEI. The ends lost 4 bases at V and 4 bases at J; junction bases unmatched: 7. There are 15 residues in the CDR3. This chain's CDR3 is CASSVSAGQGYGYTF. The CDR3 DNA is TGTGCCAGCAGTGTGTCAGCGGGACAGGGCTATGGCTACACCTTC.

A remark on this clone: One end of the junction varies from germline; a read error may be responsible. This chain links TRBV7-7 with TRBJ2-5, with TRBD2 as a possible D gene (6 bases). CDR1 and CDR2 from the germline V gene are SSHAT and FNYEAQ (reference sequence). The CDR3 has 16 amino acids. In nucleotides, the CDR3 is TGTGCTAGCAGCGCGTCCCGGGACTCCAACCAAGAGACCCAGTACTTC. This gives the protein CASSASRDSNQETQYF.

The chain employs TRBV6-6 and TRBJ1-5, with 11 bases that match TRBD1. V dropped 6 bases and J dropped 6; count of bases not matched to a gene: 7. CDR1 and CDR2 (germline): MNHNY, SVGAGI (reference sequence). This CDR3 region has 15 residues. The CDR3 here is CASSQGQGAVQPQHF. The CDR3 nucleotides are TGTGCCAGCAGCCAAGGACAGGGGGCTGTTCAGCCCCAGCATTTT.

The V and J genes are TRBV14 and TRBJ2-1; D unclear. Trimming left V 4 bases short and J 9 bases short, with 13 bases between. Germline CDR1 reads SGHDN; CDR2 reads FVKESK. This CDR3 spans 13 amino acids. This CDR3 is CASSLTLESEQFF. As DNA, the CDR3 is TGTGCCAGCAGCCTAACCTTAGAGAGTGAGCAGTTCTTC.

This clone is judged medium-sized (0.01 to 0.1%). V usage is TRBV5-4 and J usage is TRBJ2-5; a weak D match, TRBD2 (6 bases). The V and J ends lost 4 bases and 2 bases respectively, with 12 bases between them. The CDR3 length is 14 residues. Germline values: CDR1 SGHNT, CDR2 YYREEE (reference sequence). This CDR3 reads CASSISGTQETQYF. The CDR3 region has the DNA TGTGCCAGCAGCATTAGCGGTACTCAAGAGACCCAGTACTTC.

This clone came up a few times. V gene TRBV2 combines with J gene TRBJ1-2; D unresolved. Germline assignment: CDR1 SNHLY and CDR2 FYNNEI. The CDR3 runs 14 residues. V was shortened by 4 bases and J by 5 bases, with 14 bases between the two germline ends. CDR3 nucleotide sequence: TGTGCCAGCAGTGGTGACGTTTCGGGATATGGCTACACCTTC. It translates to CASSGDVSGYGYTF.

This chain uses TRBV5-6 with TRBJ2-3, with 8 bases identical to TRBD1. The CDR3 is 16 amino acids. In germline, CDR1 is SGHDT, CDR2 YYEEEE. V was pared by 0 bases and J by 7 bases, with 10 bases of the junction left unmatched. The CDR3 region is CASSLGPGTGRNTQYF. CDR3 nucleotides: TGTGCCAGCAGCTTGGGACCCGGGACAGGTCGAAATACGCAGTATTTT.

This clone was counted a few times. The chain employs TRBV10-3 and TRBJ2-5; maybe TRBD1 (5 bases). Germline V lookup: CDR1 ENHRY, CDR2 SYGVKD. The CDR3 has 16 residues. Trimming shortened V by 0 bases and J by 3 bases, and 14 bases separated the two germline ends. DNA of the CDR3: TGTGCCATCAGTGAGTCTTTAGTCGTACAGGAAGAGACCCAGTACTTC. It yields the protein CAISESLVVQEETQYF.

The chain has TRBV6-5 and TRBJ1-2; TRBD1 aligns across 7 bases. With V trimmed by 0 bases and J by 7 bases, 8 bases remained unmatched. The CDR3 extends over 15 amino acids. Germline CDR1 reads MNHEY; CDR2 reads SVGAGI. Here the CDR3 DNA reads TGTGCCAGCAGTTACTCGCTGACAGGGAGCCGTGGCTACACCTTC. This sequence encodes CASSYSLTGSRGYTF.

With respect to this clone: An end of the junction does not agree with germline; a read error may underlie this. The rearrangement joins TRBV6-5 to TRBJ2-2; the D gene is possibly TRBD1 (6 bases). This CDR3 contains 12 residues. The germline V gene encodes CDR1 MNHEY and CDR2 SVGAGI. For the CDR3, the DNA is TGTGCCAGCAGTTACACAGGGATGGGAGCTGTTTTT. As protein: CASSYTGMGAVF.

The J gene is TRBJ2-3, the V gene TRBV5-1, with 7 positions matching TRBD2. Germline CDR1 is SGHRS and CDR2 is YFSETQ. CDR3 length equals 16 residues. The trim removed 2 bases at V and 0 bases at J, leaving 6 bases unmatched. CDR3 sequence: CASSLSNSGSTDTQYF. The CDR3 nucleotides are TGCGCCAGCAGCTTAAGTAATAGCGGGAGCACAGATACGCAGTATTTT.

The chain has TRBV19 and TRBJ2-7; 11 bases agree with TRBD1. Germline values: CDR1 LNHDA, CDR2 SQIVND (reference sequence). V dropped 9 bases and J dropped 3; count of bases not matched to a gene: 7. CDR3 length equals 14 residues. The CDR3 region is CARDRDRGFYEQYF. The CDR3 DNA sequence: TGTGCCAGGGACCGGGACAGGGGGTTCTACGAGCAGTACTTC. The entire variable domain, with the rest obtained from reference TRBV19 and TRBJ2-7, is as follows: DGGITQSPKYLFRKEGQNVTLSCEQNLNHDAMYWYRQDPGQGLRLIYYSQIVNDFQKGDIAEGYSVSREKKESFPLTVTSAQKNPTAFYLCARDRDRGFYEQYFGPGTRLTVT.

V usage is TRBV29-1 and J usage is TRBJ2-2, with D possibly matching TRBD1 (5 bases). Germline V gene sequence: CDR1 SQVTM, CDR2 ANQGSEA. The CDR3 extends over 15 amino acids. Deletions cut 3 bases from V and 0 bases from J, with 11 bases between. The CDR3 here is CSVDTGEANTGELFF. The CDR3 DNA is TGCAGCGTTGATACAGGAGAAGCGAACACCGGGGAGCTGTTTTTT.

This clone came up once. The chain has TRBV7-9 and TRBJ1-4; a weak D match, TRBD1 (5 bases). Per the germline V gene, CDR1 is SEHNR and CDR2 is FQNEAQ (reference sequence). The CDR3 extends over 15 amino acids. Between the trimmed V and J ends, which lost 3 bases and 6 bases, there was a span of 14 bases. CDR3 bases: TGTGCCAGCAGCTTTTGGACATTTTTAGATGAAAAACTGTTTTTT. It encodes CASSFWTFLDEKLFF.

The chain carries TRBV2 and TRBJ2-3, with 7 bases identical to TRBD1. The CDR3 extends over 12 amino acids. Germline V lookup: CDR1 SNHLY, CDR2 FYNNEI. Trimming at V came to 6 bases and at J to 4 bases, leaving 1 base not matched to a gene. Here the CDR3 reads CASRGTADTQYF. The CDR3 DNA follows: TGTGCCAGCAGAGGGACAGCAGATACGCAGTATTTT.

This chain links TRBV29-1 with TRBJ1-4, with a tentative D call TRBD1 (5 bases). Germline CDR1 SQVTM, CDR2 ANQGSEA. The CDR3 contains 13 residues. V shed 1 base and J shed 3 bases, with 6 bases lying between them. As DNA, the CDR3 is TGCAGCGTTGAAGGGGACTCTAATGAAAAACTGTTTTTT. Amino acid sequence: CSVEGDSNEKLFF.

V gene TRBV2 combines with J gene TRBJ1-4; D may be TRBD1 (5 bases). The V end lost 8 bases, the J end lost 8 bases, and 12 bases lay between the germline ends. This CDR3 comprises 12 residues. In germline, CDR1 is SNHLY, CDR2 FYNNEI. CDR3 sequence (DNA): TGTGCCAGCGGGGGGGGTTGGGAAAAACTGTTTTTT. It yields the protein CASGGGWEKLFF.

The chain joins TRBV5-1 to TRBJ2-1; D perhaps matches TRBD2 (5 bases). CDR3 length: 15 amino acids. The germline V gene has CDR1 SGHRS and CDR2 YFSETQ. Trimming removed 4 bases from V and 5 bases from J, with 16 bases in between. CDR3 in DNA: TGCGCCAGCAGCCCGGACGGCGGGCCTAACAATGAGCAGTTCTTC. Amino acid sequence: CASSPDGGPNNEQFF.

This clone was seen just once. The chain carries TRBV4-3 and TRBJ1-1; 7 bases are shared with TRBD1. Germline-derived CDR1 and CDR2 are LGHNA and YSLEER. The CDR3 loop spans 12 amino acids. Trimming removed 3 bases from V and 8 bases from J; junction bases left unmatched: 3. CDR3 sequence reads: CASSHRGQEAFF. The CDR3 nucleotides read TGCGCCAGCAGCCATAGGGGGCAGGAAGCTTTCTTT.

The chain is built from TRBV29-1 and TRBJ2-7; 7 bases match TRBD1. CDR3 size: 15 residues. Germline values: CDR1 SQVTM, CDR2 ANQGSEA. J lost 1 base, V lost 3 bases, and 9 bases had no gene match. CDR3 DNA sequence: TGCAGCGTTGAGGATAGACAGGGTGAATCCTACGAGCAGTACTTC. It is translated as CSVEDRQGESYEQYF.

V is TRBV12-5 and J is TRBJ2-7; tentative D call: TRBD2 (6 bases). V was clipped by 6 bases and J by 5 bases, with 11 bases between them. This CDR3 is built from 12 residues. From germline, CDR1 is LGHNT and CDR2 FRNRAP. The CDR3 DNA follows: TGTGCTAGTGGCTCCAGACTAGACGAGCAGTACTTC. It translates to CASGSRLDEQYF.

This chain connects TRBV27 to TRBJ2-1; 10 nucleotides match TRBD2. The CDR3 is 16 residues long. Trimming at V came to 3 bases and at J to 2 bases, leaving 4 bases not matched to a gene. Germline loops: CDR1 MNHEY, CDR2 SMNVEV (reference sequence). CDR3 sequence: CASSLLAGGAYNEQFF. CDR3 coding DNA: TGTGCCAGCAGTTTGTTAGCGGGGGGTGCCTACAATGAGCAGTTCTTC.

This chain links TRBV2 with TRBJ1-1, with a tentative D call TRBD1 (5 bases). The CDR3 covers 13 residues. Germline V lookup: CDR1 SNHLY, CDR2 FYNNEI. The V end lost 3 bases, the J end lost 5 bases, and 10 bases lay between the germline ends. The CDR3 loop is CASSDPGGTEAFF. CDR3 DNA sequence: TGTGCCAGCAGTGATCCCGGGGGAACTGAAGCTTTCTTT.